This T cell receptor beta chain was documented in a study of cytomegalovirus exposure and HLA in healthy donors. Donors were nominally healthy when sampled, though unrecorded immune exposures were likely. The primer mix had 60 Vbeta and 13 Jbeta primers. Sequencing used immunoSEQ multiplex PCR; TCRdb keeps in-frame clones, though not all of them. The sample shows 200,000 to 250,000 clones, 65% to 85% of them seen only once. Findings and caveats of the study: V- and J-gene trimming of TCR beta was linked (in a later analysis) to a missense DCLRE1C variant. Near-uniform donor sequencing depth was presumed by presence/absence analyses. Analysis performed later found 16,951 TCR beta sequences associated with HLA alleles at 0.05 false discovery rate.

Comment on this clone: The antigen is not known.

Germline V lookup: CDR1 SGHVS, CDR2 FNYEAQ. The CDR3 covers 15 residues. The ends were cut back, 0 bases at V and 6 bases at J, with 11 bases in the middle. The chain couples TRBV7-6 to TRBJ2-2; D is perhaps TRBD2 (7 bases). Sequencing used PBMCs. This TCR derives from a boy between 2 and 10 years old in good health and CMV-seronegative. The CDR3 sequence: CASSLASGGPGELFF. The CDR3 DNA follows: TGTGCCAGCAGCTTAGCGTCGGGGGGCCCCGGGGAGCTGTTTTTT.